The next 32 T cell receptor beta chains were all read from a single sample in a study of blood T cells in healthy people across ages. Alongside a J-beta primer mix, a sample-barcoded 5' primer served in a second PCR lasting 7 to 11 cycles. TCRdb reprocessed the 5' RACE reads with MiXCR, giving one entry per CDR3 protein. The sample shows fewer than 1,200,000 distinct CDR3 sequences, under 30% of them seen only once. Separately, the same data were catalogued under a study of T cells of mothers and their children.

Sequenced material: blood. The receptors here all came from a girl aged 2-15 years in good health.

This chain connects TRBV29-1 to TRBJ2-2; TRBD1 matches 8 bases. This CDR3 has 13 amino acids. J was trimmed by 4 bases and V by 4 bases; bases with no gene match: 2. The V gene's germline CDR1 is SQVTM and CDR2 ANQGSEA. The CDR3 DNA reads TGCAGCGTTGTCAGGGGGCTCACCGGGGAGCTGTTTTTT. Translated, it gives CSVVRGLTGELFF.

This clonotype was counted a few times. The V gene is TRBV7-3, the J gene TRBJ2-5, with D possibly matching TRBD1 (5 bases). Germline CDR1 SGHTA, CDR2 FQGTGA. This CDR3 has 15 residues. Trimming removed 3 bases at V and 5 bases at J, with 16 bases between. DNA for the CDR3: TGTGCCAGCAGCTTTTATCAGGGCGGAGTGGAGACCCAGTACTTC. Amino acid sequence: CASSFYQGGVETQYF.

This clonotype was seen a few times. The chain carries TRBV20-1 and TRBJ2-4; D call uncertain. CDR3 length: 11 residues. V shed 1 base and J shed 8 bases, with 6 bases lying between them. Per germline, CDR1 DFQATT and CDR2 SNEGSKA (reference sequence). Written as DNA, the CDR3 is TGCAGTGCTAGAGGGTCGGACATTCAGTACTTC. The encoded protein is CSARGSDIQYF.

This clonotype was seen more than once but under ten times. The J gene is TRBJ2-5, the V gene TRBV4-1; TRBD1 matches 10 bases. The end of the DNA is better explained by TRBJ2-7, so the J call may be wrong. This CDR3 spans 14 amino acids. Per the germline V gene, CDR1 is MGHRA and CDR2 is YSYEKL. CDR3 nucleotide sequence: TGCGCCAGCAGCCAGACCGGGACAGGGGACGAGCAGTACTTC. It is translated as CASSQTGTGDEQYF.

The rearrangement links TRBV6-6 to TRBJ1-3; the D is unclear. V was pared by 1 base and J by 0 bases, with 7 bases between. This CDR3 has 15 amino acids. Germline-derived CDR1 and CDR2 are MNHNY and SVGAGI (reference sequence). The chain's CDR3 is CASSYYRTSGNTIYF. As DNA, the CDR3 is TGTGCCAGCAGTTACTACAGAACCTCTGGAAACACCATATATTTT.

Written as DNA, the CDR3 is TGTGCCAGCAGCCGCACAGATCCCGCCTACAATGAGCAGTTCTTC. Its protein is CASSRTDPAYNEQFF. The rearrangement links TRBV6-6 to TRBJ2-1; no clear D. Germline assignment: CDR1 MNHNY and CDR2 SVGAGI (reference sequence). V lost 6 bases and J 2 bases, leaving 14 bases between the germline ends. The CDR3 runs 15 residues.

Concerning this clonotype: One junction end disagrees with the germline gene, perhaps due to a read error. This chain links TRBV7-9 with TRBJ2-5; 8 nucleotides align to TRBD1. Germline V CDR1 and CDR2: SEHNR, FQNEAQ (reference sequence). The CDR3 loop spans 14 amino acids. The CDR3 DNA reads as TGTGCCTGCAGCTTAGGACAGGGTCAAGAGACCCAGTACTTC. This gives the protein CACSLGQGQETQYF. Using reference TRBV7-9 and TRBJ2-5 for the parts outside the CDR3, the full variable domain is DTGVSQNPRHKITKRGQNVTFRCDPISEHNRLYWYRQTLGQGPEFLTYFQNEAQLEKSRLLSDRFSAERPKGSFSTLEIQRTEQGDSAMYLCACSLGQGQETQYFGPGTRLLVL.

The chain links TRBV4-3 to TRBJ2-3; no reliable D call. Per the germline V gene, CDR1 is LGHNA and CDR2 is YSLEER. The CDR3 is 13 amino acids. Trimming removed 1 base from V and 4 bases from J, with 6 bases in between. CDR3 in DNA: TGCGCCAGCAGCCAAGGGCGGTCAGATACGCAGTATTTT. The encoded protein is CASSQGRSDTQYF.

This clonotype was seen at least ten times. The V gene is TRBV29-1, the J gene TRBJ2-7, with TRBD1 matching over 9 bases. The germline V gene encodes CDR1 SQVTM and CDR2 ANQGSEA. CDR3 length: 13 residues. V was clipped by 5 bases and J by 0 bases; unmatched bases: 2. The chain's CDR3 is CSVRTGDSYEQYF. The DNA of the CDR3 is TGCAGCGTTCGGACAGGGGACTCCTACGAGCAGTACTTC.

This clonotype was seen a handful of times. One end of the junction is discordant with germline, which a read error may explain. The rearrangement uses TRBV13 and TRBJ2-7, with 16 bases fitting TRBD2. The CDR3 has 17 residues. Germline values: CDR1 PRHDT, CDR2 FYEKMQ (reference sequence). CDR3 in amino acids: CASSRQTGLAGGSEQYF. CDR3 bases: TGTGCCAGCAGCCGACAAACGGGACTAGCGGGAGGGAGCGAGCAGTATTTC. The full variable domain, with the rest looked up from reference TRBV13 and TRBJ2-7, is AAGVIQSPRHLIKEKRETATLKCYPIPRHDTVYWYQQGPGQDPQFLISFYEKMQSDKGSIPDRFSAQQFSDYHSELNMSSLELGDSALYFCASSRQTGLAGGSEQYFGPGTRLTVT.

Of note for this clonotype: The junction shows a germline mismatch at one end, possibly a read error. The V gene is TRBV6-1, the J gene TRBJ1-2, with D tentatively TRBD1 (5 bases). Germline-derived CDR1 and CDR2 are MNHNS and SASEGT. The CDR3 is made up of 14 amino acids. The CDR3 sequence is CASIPWGEDYGCTF. The CDR3, as DNA: TGTGCCAGCATTCCCTGGGGGGAGGACTATGGCTGCACCTTC.

With regard to this clonotype: The CDR3 carries no conserved terminal phenylalanine or tryptophan, so it likely arises from a read error. The chain uses TRBV6-8 and TRBJ2-5; D is undetermined. The J call may not be correct, given that the DNA end is closer to TRBJ2-7. CDR3 length: 12 amino acids. Germline lookup yields CDR1 MNHGY and CDR2 SAAAGT. The CDR3 loop reads CASSYSSYEQYS. In DNA, the CDR3 is TGTGCCAGCAGTTACAGCTCCTACGAGCAGTACTCC.

The chain combines TRBV6-5 with TRBJ1-2, with TRBD1 identical over 11 bases. The CDR3 contains 15 residues. The V segment lost 8 bases and the J segment 0 bases; nucleotides outside the gene matches: 5. Germline lookup yields CDR1 MNHEY and CDR2 SVGAGI. The CDR3 DNA reads TGTGCCAGCGGACAGGGGGCGCGGACTAACTATGGCTACACCTTC. Its protein product is CASGQGARTNYGYTF.

This sequence joins TRBV9 and TRBJ1-2, with D perhaps TRBD1 (5 bases). Germline-derived CDR1 and CDR2 are SGDLS and YYNGEE. CDR3 length equals 15 residues. The ends were cut back, 5 bases at V and 7 bases at J, with 21 bases in the middle. The DNA of the CDR3 is TGTGCCAGCAGTCCGAATCTCGGAGGGGCCGGTGGCTACACCTTC. It is translated as CASSPNLGGAGGYTF.

This rearrangement joins TRBV11-2 to TRBJ2-3; perhaps D is TRBD1 or TRBD2 (6 bases each). From germline, CDR1 is SGHAT and CDR2 FQNNGV. V lost 6 bases and J lost 3, with 19 bases in between. There are 16 residues in the CDR3. This CDR3 reads CASSSPMRGATDTQYF. The CDR3, as DNA: TGTGCCAGCAGTTCCCCTATGAGGGGGGCTACAGATACGCAGTATTTT.

The sample holds a few counts of this clonotype. The chain combines TRBV6-5 with TRBJ1-1, with TRBD1 as a possible D gene (5 bases). V was clipped by 5 bases and J by 3 bases, with 16 bases between them. The CDR3 is made up of 15 amino acids. Germline V gene lookup returns CDR1 MNHEY and CDR2 SVGAGI. The CDR3 reads CASSRPRGVDTEAFF. Written as DNA, the CDR3 is TGTGCCAGCAGTCGCCCCCGGGGGGTGGACACTGAAGCTTTCTTT.

The chain couples TRBV5-4 to TRBJ2-7, with 10 nucleotides matching TRBD2. The J call is doubtful: the DNA matches TRBJ2-1 better. CDR3 length equals 15 residues. Germline CDR1 is SGHNT and CDR2 is YYREEE (reference sequence). The CDR3 sequence: CASSLPLAGGLEQFF. The CDR3, as DNA: TGTGCCAGCAGCTTACCCTTAGCGGGGGGTCTAGAGCAGTTCTTC.

The chain is built from TRBV2 and TRBJ1-3, with D tentatively TRBD1 (5 bases). This CDR3 is 16 amino acids long. V was shortened by 7 bases and J by 3 bases, with 19 bases between the two germline ends. CDR1 is SNHLY, CDR2 FYNNEI, per germline. The CDR3 nucleotides read TGTGCCAGCATTTGGGGGACTACAAACCTTGGAAACACCATATATTTT. It yields the protein CASIWGTTNLGNTIYF.

This clonotype was seen at least ten times. The chain couples TRBV2 to TRBJ1-2, with 9 bases aligning to TRBD1. The length of the CDR3 is 14 residues. Trimming at V came to 5 bases and at J to 3 bases, leaving 4 bases not matched to a gene. In germline, CDR1 is SNHLY, CDR2 FYNNEI. The CDR3 protein is CASSPRTGDYGYTF. As DNA, the CDR3 is TGTGCCAGCAGTCCTAGGACAGGGGACTATGGCTACACCTTC. The full variable domain, completed using reference TRBV2 and TRBJ1-2, is EPEVTQTPSHQVTQMGQEVILRCVPISNHLYFYWYRQILGQKVEFLVSFYNNEISEKSEIFDDQFSVERPDGSNFTLKIRSTKLEDSAMYFCASSPRTGDYGYTFGSGTRLTVV.

A few counts support this clonotype. V and J are TRBV20-1 and TRBJ2-3; D is unresolved. This CDR3 spans 13 amino acids. Trimming removed 4 bases from V and 6 bases from J, with 14 bases in between. Looked up from germline, CDR1 is DFQATT and CDR2 is SNEGSKA (reference sequence). The CDR3 DNA is TGCAGTGCTATGCCGTTGACGGACGATACGCAGTATTTT. Translating gives CSAMPLTDDTQYF.

The chain has TRBV29-1 and TRBJ2-3; D is possibly TRBD2 (6 bases). V was pared by 7 bases and J by 0 bases, with 11 bases between. The V gene's germline CDR1 is SQVTM and CDR2 ANQGSEA. The CDR3 sequence is 13 residues long. The CDR3 bases are TGCAGCGCTCCCGGGACTAGCACAGATACGCAGTATTTT. The encoded protein is CSAPGTSTDTQYF.

In this sample, this clonotype turned up a few times. The V gene is TRBV12-3 or TRBV12-4, the J gene TRBJ1-6; the D is unclear. The CDR3 sequence is 11 residues long. V shed 5 bases and J shed 14 bases, with 10 bases lying between them. CDR3 sequence reads: CASSATETLHF. In DNA form, the CDR3 reads TGTGCCAGCAGTGCCACAGAAACCCTCCACTTT.

This clonotype appeared many times. This chain uses TRBV6-5 with TRBJ2-3; D unclear. Germline loops: CDR1 MNHEY, CDR2 SVGAGI. V was cut by 5 bases and J by 5 bases, with 5 bases left in between. There are 11 residues in the CDR3. The CDR3 loop is CASSVLDTQYF. CDR3 DNA: TGTGCCAGCAGTGTTCTAGATACGCAGTATTTT.

The chain uses TRBV4-1 and TRBJ2-1, with TRBD2 matching over 7 bases. Germline values: CDR1 MGHRA, CDR2 YSYEKL. The CDR3 loop spans 13 amino acids. The V and J ends lost 4 bases and 7 bases, in that order; junction bases with no gene match: 4. CDR3: CASSPGGRNEQFF. CDR3 in DNA: TGCGCCAGCAGCCCGGGCGGGAGAAATGAGCAGTTCTTC.

The CDR3 reads CASSSYGDSGNQPQHF. CDR3 in DNA: TGTGCCAGCAGCTCTTACGGCGATTCGGGCAATCAGCCCCAGCATTTT. The rearrangement uses TRBV5-5 and TRBJ1-5, with no clear D. V was pared by 3 bases and J by 2 bases, with 15 bases between. The CDR3 spans 16 residues. From germline, CDR1 is SGHKS and CDR2 YYEKEE (reference sequence). Drawing the rest from reference TRBV5-5 and TRBJ1-5, the complete variable domain is DAGVTQSPTHLIKTRGQQVTLRCSPISGHKSVSWYQQVLGQGPQFIFQYYEKEERGRGNFPDRFSARQFPNYSSELNVNALLLGDSALYLCASSSYGDSGNQPQHFGDGTRLSIL.

The chain has TRBV7-9 and TRBJ2-5; the match to TRBD2 covers 12 bases. Germline V gene lookup returns CDR1 SEHNR and CDR2 FQNEAQ (reference sequence). The CDR3 has 16 amino acids. Trimming at V came to 5 bases and at J to 3 bases, leaving 7 bases not matched to a gene. Here the CDR3 DNA reads TGTGCCAGCAGCCCCAGACTAGCGGGAGCGAAAGAGACCCAGTACTTC. Translating it yields CASSPRLAGAKETQYF.

The gene calls are TRBV29-1 and TRBJ1-2; no reliable D call. CDR3 size: 11 residues. Trimming stripped 3 bases from V and 7 bases from J, with 9 bases between. CDR1 SQVTM and CDR2 ANQGSEA come from the germline V gene. As DNA, the CDR3 is TGCAGCGTTGAGTCGCCGGGTGGCTACACCTTC. This encodes CSVESPGGYTF. Full variable domain (remainder filled in from reference TRBV29-1 and TRBJ1-2): SAVISQKPSRDICQRGTSLTIQCQVDSQVTMMFWYRQQPGQSLTLIATANQGSEATYESGFVIDKFPISRPNLTFSTLTVSNMSPEDSSIYLCSVESPGGYTFGSGTRLTVV.

This clonotype was seen more than once but under ten times. J is TRBJ1-2 and V is TRBV5-1; D may be TRBD1 (5 bases). The germline gives CDR1 SGHRS, CDR2 YFSETQ. The CDR3 runs to 15 residues. V lost 2 bases and J lost 3, with 14 bases in between. CDR3 in DNA: TGCGCCAGCAGCTTTGCAGGGACGATCGACTATGGCTACACCTTC. Translated: CASSFAGTIDYGYTF.

The chain employs TRBV12-3 or TRBV12-4 and TRBJ1-4, with D possibly TRBD1 on 5 matching bases. The V gene lost 6 bases and the J gene lost 7 bases, with 15 bases spanning the gap. The CDR3 is made up of 14 amino acids. CDR3 bases: TGTGCCAGCAGGGACTCGGGACCGAGTGAAAAACTGTTTTTT. This translates into CASRDSGPSEKLFF.

Of note for this clonotype: This clone may be a read error of a much larger clone one base away. The missing conserved phenylalanine or tryptophan at the end of this CDR3 makes a read error likely. This chain joins TRBV28 and TRBJ2-5; D is ambiguous. The CDR3 sequence is 13 residues long. CDR1 is MDHEN and CDR2 is SYDVKM in the germline V gene. V was cut by 2 bases and J by 5 bases, with 9 bases left in between. CDR3 residues: CASSLMAGETQYL. CDR3 nucleotide sequence: TGTGCCAGCAGTTTAATGGCCGGGGAGACCCAGTACCTC.

The V gene is TRBV7-2, the J gene TRBJ2-5, with no clear D. The DNA end lines up better with TRBJ2-7; the J call may be wrong. The V gene's germline CDR1 is SGHTA and CDR2 FQGNSA. The CDR3 sequence is 15 residues long. The CDR3, as DNA: TGTGCCAGCAGCTCACCCCGGAACAGAGCTTACGAGCAGTACTTC. Translation: CASSSPRNRAYEQYF.

This clonotype was counted only a few times. The chain has TRBV6-2 or TRBV6-3 and TRBJ2-5; no clear D gene. The J call could be wrong; TRBJ2-7 is a better fit for the DNA end. CDR1 MNHEY and CDR2 SVGEGT come from the germline V gene. The CDR3 contains 15 residues. Here the CDR3 DNA reads TGTGCCAGCAGTTATCCCAGGAGTAGCTCCTACGAGCAGTACTTC. Translated: CASSYPRSSSYEQYF.